What follows are 24 T cell receptor beta chains derived from one specimen sequenced in a study of T cell responses to AZD1222 COVID-19 vaccine. Repertoires were generated with immunoSEQ multiplex PCR, while TCRdb's copy carries only in-frame clones and drops some. The sample shows approximately 150,000 clones, approximately 90% of them seen only once. The specimen was peripheral blood, collected 28 days after the second AZD1222 dose. The receptors originated from an adult who received the AZD1222 COVID-19 vaccine.

This clone was counted between two and nine times. The genes are TRBV18 and TRBJ1-1; 7 bases fit TRBD1. The trim removed 4 bases at V and 1 base at J, leaving 6 bases unmatched. CDR3 size: 15 residues. The germline V gene encodes CDR1 KGHSH and CDR2 LQKENI. The CDR3 loop reads CASSRAGTENTEAFF. For the CDR3, the DNA is TGTGCCAGCTCACGAGCCGGGACAGAGAACACTGAAGCTTTCTTT.

The CDR3 protein is CASSPNPRDRGSQANEKLFF. The CDR3 DNA reads as TGTGCCAGCAGTCCGAACCCACGGGACAGGGGGTCGCAGGCTAATGAAAAACTGTTTTTT. The V and J genes are TRBV6-6 and TRBJ1-4; TRBD1 agrees at 11 bases. With V trimmed by 5 bases and J by 3 bases, 17 bases remained unmatched. In germline, CDR1 is MNHNY, CDR2 SVGAGI (reference sequence). The CDR3 is 20 residues long.

This chain connects TRBV29-1 to TRBJ1-1, with TRBD1 identical over 8 bases. V was clipped by 5 bases and J by 3 bases; unmatched bases: 5. Germline CDR1 reads SQVTM; CDR2 reads ANQGSEA. There are 13 residues in the CDR3. The CDR3: CSVRQGMDTEAFF. As DNA, the CDR3 is TGCAGCGTTAGACAGGGGATGGACACTGAAGCTTTCTTT.

The chain combines TRBV6-5 with TRBJ1-1; D is unclear. The germline V and J ends were trimmed by 6 bases and 1 base, with 12 bases remaining between them. CDR3 size: 14 residues. Germline lookup yields CDR1 MNHEY and CDR2 SVGAGI. The CDR3 loop is CASRPPGENTEAFF. DNA for the CDR3: TGTGCCAGCAGACCCCCCGGGGAGAACACTGAAGCTTTCTTT.

The V call is TRBV11-2, the J call TRBJ2-5, with no clear D. CDR1 is SGHAT and CDR2 is FQNNGV in the germline V gene. With 0 bases removed from V and 7 bases from J, the gap between germline ends came to 3 bases. The CDR3 length is 11 residues. For the CDR3, the DNA is TGTGCCAGCAGCTTAGAGGGGACCCAGTACTTC. This gives the protein CASSLEGTQYF.

This clone was detected only once. The rearrangement joins TRBV9 to TRBJ1-1; TRBD1 matches at 7 bases. The germline V gene has CDR1 SGDLS and CDR2 YYNGEE. Trimming at V came to 3 bases and at J to 1 base, leaving 3 bases not matched to a gene. CDR3 length: 14 residues. The CDR3 here is CASSAEGANTEAFF. The CDR3 DNA reads as TGTGCCAGCAGCGCCGAGGGGGCGAACACTGAAGCTTTCTTT.

DNA for the CDR3: TGTGCCTGGAGATCCTTTGATACTGAAGCTTTCTTT. This translates into CAWRSFDTEAFF. This chain connects TRBV30 to TRBJ1-1; D call uncertain. V lost 3 bases and J lost 5, with 10 bases in between. CDR1 and CDR2 from the germline V gene are GTSNPN and SVGIG (reference sequence). The length of the CDR3 is 12 residues.

The chain combines TRBV6-2 or TRBV6-3 with TRBJ2-1; TRBD2 matches at 7 bases. The ends lost 6 bases at V and 7 bases at J; junction bases unmatched: 3. This CDR3 region has 12 residues. Germline CDR1 reads MNHEY; CDR2 reads SVGEGT. The CDR3 loop is CASSGLGNEQFF. CDR3 in DNA: TGTGCCAGCAGCGGACTAGGGAATGAGCAGTTCTTC.

The rearrangement links TRBV7-2 to TRBJ2-7; 7 bases map to TRBD1. In germline, CDR1 is SGHTA, CDR2 FQGNSA. V lost 4 bases, J lost 2 bases, and 5 bases stayed unmatched. This CDR3 region has 14 residues. As DNA, the CDR3 is TGTGCCAGCAGCTCGAGGGGGCTTGCCTACGAGCAGTACTTC. Protein: CASSSRGLAYEQYF.

The genes are TRBV3-1 (or the pseudogene TRBV3-2) and TRBJ1-1; no reliable D call. V dropped 0 bases and J dropped 7 bases, with 15 bases sitting between them. CDR1 is LGHDT and CDR2 is YNNKEL in the germline V gene (reference sequence). CDR3 length: 15 residues. The CDR3 nucleotides are TGTGCCAGCAGCCAAGATACGGCAGCTCAGATTGAAGCTTTCTTT. Its protein is CASSQDTAAQIEAFF.

CDR3: CASSLAGDDYGYTF. The CDR3, as DNA: TGTGCCAGCAGCTTAGCCGGGGACGACTATGGCTACACCTTC. V is TRBV7-8 and J is TRBJ1-2; D may be TRBD1 (5 bases). CDR1 and CDR2 (germline): SGHVS, FQNEAQ. V shed 0 bases and J shed 3 bases, with 8 bases lying between them. This CDR3 region has 14 residues.

The CDR3 loop reads CASSQDGGLSYEQYF. As DNA, the CDR3 is TGCGCCAGCAGCCAAGATGGCGGACTCTCCTACGAGCAGTACTTC. The genes are TRBV4-1 and TRBJ2-7; maybe TRBD2 (5 bases). Germline V CDR1 and CDR2: MGHRA, YSYEKL. Trimming removed 0 bases from V and 0 bases from J, with 9 bases in between. The CDR3 is 15 residues long.

J is TRBJ1-2 and V is TRBV5-6; D unresolved. Germline lookup yields CDR1 SGHDT and CDR2 YYEEEE. The V and J ends lost 0 bases and 4 bases respectively, with 16 bases between them. The CDR3 is 16 amino acids. The CDR3 loop reads CASSLEAGENLYGYTF. The CDR3, as DNA: TGTGCCAGCAGCTTGGAGGCAGGCGAAAACCTCTATGGCTACACCTTC.

This clone appeared a single time. V is TRBV11-2 and J is TRBJ2-1; 13 positions match TRBD2. The CDR3 runs 15 residues. Per germline, CDR1 SGHAT and CDR2 FQNNGV. The V and J ends lost 2 bases and 7 bases, in that order; junction bases with no gene match: 2. CDR3 in amino acids: CASSLTGLAGNEQFF. As DNA, the CDR3 is TGTGCCAGCAGCTTAACGGGACTAGCGGGAAATGAGCAGTTCTTC. The whole variable domain, remainder taken from reference TRBV11-2 and TRBJ2-1, is EAGVAQSPRYKIIEKRQSVAFWCNPISGHATLYWYQQILGQGPKLLIQFQNNGVVDDSQLPKDRFSAERLKGVDSTLKIQPAKLEDSAVYLCASSLTGLAGNEQFFGPGTRLTVL.

The V gene is TRBV6-4, the J gene TRBJ2-1, with 13 bases fitting TRBD2. The CDR3 contains 14 residues. J was trimmed by 8 bases and V by 8 bases; bases with no gene match: 6. Germline loops: CDR1 MRHNA, CDR2 SNTAGT. Written as DNA, the CDR3 is TGTGCCAGCTCTACTAGCGGGGGGGCGGATGAGCAGTTCTTC. Its protein is CASSTSGGADEQFF.

The V and J genes are TRBV9 and TRBJ1-5, with a tentative D call TRBD1 (6 bases). Trimming stripped 2 bases from V and 3 bases from J, with 9 bases between. The CDR3 spans 14 residues. Germline CDR1 is SGDLS and CDR2 is YYNGEE. This CDR3 is CASSVDRSNQPQHF. The CDR3 coding sequence is TGTGCCAGCAGCGTCGACAGGTCCAATCAGCCCCAGCATTTT.

The chain uses TRBV19 and TRBJ2-1; no reliable D call. Germline V gene lookup returns CDR1 LNHDA and CDR2 SQIVND (reference sequence). V lost 3 bases and J 6 bases, leaving 9 bases between the germline ends. The CDR3 spans 13 residues. The CDR3 loop reads CASSIVHSNEQFF. CDR3 coding DNA: TGTGCCAGTAGTATTGTTCATAGCAATGAGCAGTTCTTC.

V and J are TRBV18 and TRBJ1-2; D gene uncertain. Deletions cut 2 bases from V and 4 bases from J, with 8 bases between. In germline, CDR1 is KGHSH, CDR2 LQKENI. The CDR3 is 13 residues long. The CDR3 region is CASSPGPVYGYTF. As DNA, the CDR3 is TGTGCCAGCTCACCAGGGCCAGTCTATGGCTACACCTTC. The whole variable domain, remainder taken from reference TRBV18 and TRBJ1-2, is NAGVMQNPRHLVRRRGQEARLRCSPMKGHSHVYWYRQLPEEGLKFMVYLQKENIIDESGMPKERFSAEFPKEGPSILRIQQVVRGDSAAYFCASSPGPVYGYTFGSGTRLTVV.

This rearrangement joins TRBV3-1 (or the pseudogene TRBV3-2) to TRBJ2-2; D might be TRBD1 (5 bases). The CDR3 sequence is 15 residues long. Trimming shortened V by 3 bases and J by 1 base, and 9 bases separated the two germline ends. Looked up from germline, CDR1 is LGHDT and CDR2 is YNNKEL (reference sequence). The CDR3 DNA reads TGTGCCAGCAGCCAGAGACAGATGAACACCGGGGAGCTGTTTTTT. This translates into CASSQRQMNTGELFF.

This clone occurred many times. The genes are TRBV2 and TRBJ1-1, with 7 positions matching TRBD1. The ends lost 5 bases at V and 7 bases at J; junction bases unmatched: 7. The length of the CDR3 is 13 residues. The germline gives CDR1 SNHLY, CDR2 FYNNEI. CDR3 loop: CASSSDREVEAFF. CDR3 nucleotide sequence: TGTGCCAGCAGTTCTGACAGGGAGGTTGAAGCTTTCTTT.

The chain carries TRBV5-4 and TRBJ2-3, with 8 bases aligning to TRBD2. With 4 bases clipped from V and 6 bases from J, the junction kept 7 bases outside the gene matches. The V gene's germline CDR1 is SGHNT and CDR2 YYREEE (reference sequence). This CDR3 has 14 amino acids. CDR3 nucleotides: TGTGCCAGCAGCCATGGGACTAGTGCCGATACGCAGTATTTT. It is translated as CASSHGTSADTQYF. The full variable domain, in which reference TRBV5-4 and TRBJ2-3 provide the parts outside the CDR3, is ETGVTQSPTHLIKTRGQQVTLRCSSQSGHNTVSWYQQALGQGPQFIFQYYREEENGRGNFPPRFSGLQFPNYSSELNVNALELDDSALYLCASSHGTSADTQYFGPGTRLTVL.

This chain links TRBV4-1 with TRBJ2-5; D gene uncertain. The germline V gene has CDR1 MGHRA and CDR2 YSYEKL. The CDR3 consists of 13 residues. Trimming removed 2 bases at V and 6 bases at J, with 10 bases between. Written as DNA, the CDR3 is TGCGCCAGCAGCCAACTGGACCCAAAGACCCAGTACTTC. Its protein product is CASSQLDPKTQYF.

This CDR3 is CASSDGPGGGYTF. CDR3 in DNA: TGTGCCAGCAGTGACGGTCCTGGGGGAGGCTACACCTTC. The gene calls are TRBV6-4 and TRBJ1-2, with TRBD1 as a possible D gene (5 bases). Germline V lookup: CDR1 MRHNA, CDR2 SNTAGT. V lost 2 bases, J lost 8 bases, and 12 bases lay in between. The CDR3 extends over 13 amino acids.

The chain combines TRBV5-8 with TRBJ1-1; 8 nucleotides match TRBD1. V lost 8 bases, J lost 5 bases, and 8 bases stayed unmatched. Germline V gene data show CDR1 as SGHTS and CDR2 as YDEGEE. The CDR3 covers 13 residues. The CDR3 protein is CARDRERGTEAFF. Written as DNA, the CDR3 is TGTGCCAGGGACAGGGAACGGGGGACTGAAGCTTTCTTT.